This TCR beta chain stems from a study of identical twins listed by TCRdb under 2016. For context, the study as a whole: To test whether fetal clonotypes persist, this study deep-sequenced TCR alpha and beta repertoires from monozygotic twins, from unrelated adults of various ages, and from cord blood. To rule out contamination, the twin experiments were replicated at different times with different library preparation protocols.

Regarding this clonotype: Its antigen is not yet known. It has no much larger one-base neighbor in the sample; base qualities were not kept.

Broad study findings and their caveats: Recombination models systematically underestimated out-of-frame TCR alpha sharing in monozygotic twins but agreed with sharing between unrelated individuals. Excess twin sharing in beta out-of-frame sequences was weaker because fewer shared sequences lowered the signal-to-noise ratio. Zero-insertion analyses could be partly confounded by invariant T cells such as MAIT and iNKT, although diverse VJ usage argued against such confounding for most clonotypes. Conclusions relied on cross-sectional statistical analysis, since the same donors could not be followed over many years. Compared with coincidental sharing between unrelated individuals, out-of-frame TCR alpha sequences shared between twins showed an excess of sequences with low generation probability. Abundant cord blood beta clonotypes carried fewer insertions; young adult naive repertoires showed a weaker similar trend, while memory repertoires showed none.

According to the germline V gene, CDR1 reads SGHTA and CDR2 reads FQGNSA. There are 21 amino acids in the CDR3, from cysteine to phenylalanine inclusive. Only the CDR3 DNA is retained, 63 bases long and in frame from the first base. V ends up 0 bases short and J 0 bases short, with an unmatched junction base count of 19. Only healthy Caucasian donors were included. Three pairs of female monozygotic twins, all aged roughly 18 to 30 years, made up the twin cohort. Positive isolation kits from Invitrogen were used to isolate CD4+ and CD8+ T cell populations. Libraries were made using 5' RACE. The listed sequencing device is Illumina HiSeq 2000. A universal primer binding site was introduced by template switching, and a unique molecular identifier was present in the final cDNA, enabling accurate counting of TCR cDNA molecules. Specific primers in the conserved constant-segment region were used to synthesize first-strand cDNA for TCR alpha and beta chains. To control for contamination, every cDNA library was double barcoded, receiving both a SMART-Mk sample barcode and Illumina barcodes. TruSeq adapter sequences along with Illumina sample barcodes were introduced in two successive PCR steps. The Illumina HiSeq platform was used with custom primers to sequence TCR alpha and beta cDNA libraries. The original pipeline was this. MiGEC was used to process raw reads and extract unique molecular identifiers, and MiXCR was used to find CDR3 positions. For each individual, recombination models were inferred using an EM algorithm with the repgenHMM and IGoR tools. Shared clonotype analysis was performed with the tcR package in R, normalizing sharing by the product of cloneset sizes. Out-of-frame nonproductive sequences were analyzed to study raw recombination free of thymic and clonal selection effects. TCRdb took the public reads, trimmed them with fastp at Q25, ran MiXCR for clone calling and kept in-frame beta chains. Entries are consolidated by CDR3 protein sequence, retaining the most common genes and DNA. V and J calls and clone size were set by TCRdb, not the authors. Counted in this sample were hundreds of thousands of distinct CDR3 sequences; around 24% of them appeared once. 0.48% of the sample is held by the ten biggest clonotypes.

The sample was also reused in another study, on yellow fever vaccine responses in identical twins. The second source states: The T cell response to vaccination in identical twins was reported by the authors to appear partly convergent and partly personalized. In identical twins, the study followed T cell clones that responded to the vaccine with precision.

The clonotype originates from a woman in her late teens or twenties in good health. The sample taken for sequencing was CD4+ T cells sorted from blood. The chain is made from TRBV7-2 and TRBJ1-1, with 7 bases aligning to TRBD1. For the CDR3, the sequence is CASSLATGSFPWGIVNTEAFF. The DNA is TGTGCCAGCAGCTTAGCGACAGGGTCTTTTCCCTGGGGCATCGTGAACACTGAAGCTTTCTTT.